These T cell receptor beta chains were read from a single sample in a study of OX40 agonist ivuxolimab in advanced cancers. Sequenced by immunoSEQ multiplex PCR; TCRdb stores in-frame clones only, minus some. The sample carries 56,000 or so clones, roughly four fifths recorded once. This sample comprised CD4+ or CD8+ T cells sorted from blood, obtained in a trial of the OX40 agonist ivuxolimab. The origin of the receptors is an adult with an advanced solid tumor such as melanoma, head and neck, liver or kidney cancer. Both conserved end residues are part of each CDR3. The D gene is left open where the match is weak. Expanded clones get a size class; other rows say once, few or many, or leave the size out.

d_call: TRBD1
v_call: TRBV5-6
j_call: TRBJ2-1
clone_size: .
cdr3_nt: TGTGCCAGCAGCTTGTTCACAGGGGCGGGTAATGAGCAGTTCTTC
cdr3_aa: CASSLFTGAGNEQFF

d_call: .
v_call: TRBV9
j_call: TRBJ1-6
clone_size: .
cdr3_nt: TGTGCCAGCAGCCCCTCCGTAGGAAATTCACCCCTCCACTTT
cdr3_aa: CASSPSVGNSPLHF

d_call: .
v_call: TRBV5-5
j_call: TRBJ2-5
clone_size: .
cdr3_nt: TGTGCCAGCACACGGAGAGAGGGGTGGGAGACCCAGTACTTC
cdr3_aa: CASTRREGWETQYF

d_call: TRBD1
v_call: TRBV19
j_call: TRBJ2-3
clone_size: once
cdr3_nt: TGTGCCAGTAGCATGGACAGGGGTAGCACAGATACGCAGTATTTT
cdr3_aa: CASSMDRGSTDTQYF

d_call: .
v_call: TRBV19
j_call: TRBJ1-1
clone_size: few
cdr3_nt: TGTGCCAGTAGCCCCCGGGGGTACACTGAAGCTTTCTTT
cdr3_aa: CASSPRGYTEAFF

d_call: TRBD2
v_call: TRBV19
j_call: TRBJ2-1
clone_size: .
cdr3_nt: TGTGCCAGTAGTCCGACTAGCGGGGGGGGTAATGAGCAGTTCTTC
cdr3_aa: CASSPTSGGGNEQFF

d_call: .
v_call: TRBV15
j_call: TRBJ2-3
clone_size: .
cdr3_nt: TGTGCCACCAGCAGACTCCGTGATACGCAGTATTTT
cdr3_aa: CATSRLRDTQYF

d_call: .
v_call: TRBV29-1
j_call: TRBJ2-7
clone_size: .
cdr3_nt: TGCAGCGTTGCAAACTGGGCCTACGAGCAGTACTTC
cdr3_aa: CSVANWAYEQYF

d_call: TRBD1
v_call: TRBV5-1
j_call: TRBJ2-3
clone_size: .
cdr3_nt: TGCGCCAGCAGCACCGGGACAGCCCTCACAGATACGCAGTATTTT
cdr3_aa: CASSTGTALTDTQYF

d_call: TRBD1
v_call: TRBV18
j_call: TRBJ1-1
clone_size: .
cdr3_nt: TGTGCCAGCTCACCCAGCAGGGGGGACACTGAAGCTTTCTTT
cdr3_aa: CASSPSRGDTEAFF

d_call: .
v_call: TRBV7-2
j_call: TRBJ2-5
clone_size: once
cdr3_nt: TGTGCCAGCAGCTTAGATCAGGAGACCCAGTACTTC
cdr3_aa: CASSLDQETQYF

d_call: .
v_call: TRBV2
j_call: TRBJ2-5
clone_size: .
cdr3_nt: TGTGCCAGCCGAGCGAGGGGCTTGGGGGAGACCCAGTACTTC
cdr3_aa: CASRARGLGETQYF

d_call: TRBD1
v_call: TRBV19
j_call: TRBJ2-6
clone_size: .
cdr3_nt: TGTGCCAGTAGTCGTGCACCGGGACAGGGGACTGCTGGGGCCAACGTCCTGACTTTC
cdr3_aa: CASSRAPGQGTAGANVLTF

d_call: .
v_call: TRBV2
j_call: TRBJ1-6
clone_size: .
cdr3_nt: TGTGCCAGCAGATTTTCAGCGGATTCACCCCTCCACTTT
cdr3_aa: CASRFSADSPLHF

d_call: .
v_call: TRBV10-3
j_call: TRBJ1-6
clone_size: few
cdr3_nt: TGTGCCATCAGACCGACAGGTTCCAATTCACCCCTCCACTTT
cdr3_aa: CAIRPTGSNSPLHF

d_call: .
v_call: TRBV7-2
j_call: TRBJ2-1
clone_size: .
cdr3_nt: TGTGCCAGCAGCTTTCGGGGTTCTAATGAGCAGTTCTTC
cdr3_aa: CASSFRGSNEQFF

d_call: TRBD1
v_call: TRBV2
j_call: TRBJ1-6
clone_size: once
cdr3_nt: TGTGCCAGCAGTGAATCGGCAGGGGGGAATTCACCCCTCCACTTT
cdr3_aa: CASSESAGGNSPLHF

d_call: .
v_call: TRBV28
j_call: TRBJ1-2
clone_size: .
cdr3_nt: TGTGCCAGCAGTCGAGGGGGGCACGGCTATGGCTACACCTTC
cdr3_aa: CASSRGGHGYGYTF

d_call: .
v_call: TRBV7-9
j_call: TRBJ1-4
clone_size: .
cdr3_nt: TGTGCCAGCAGCTTACTTACGGGAGAAAAACTGTTTTTT
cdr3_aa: CASSLLTGEKLFF

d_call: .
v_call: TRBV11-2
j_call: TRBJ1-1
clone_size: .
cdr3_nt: TGTGCCAGCAGCTCTAGGGATCGGGGGCCGAACACTGAAGCTTTCTTT
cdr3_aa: CASSSRDRGPNTEAFF

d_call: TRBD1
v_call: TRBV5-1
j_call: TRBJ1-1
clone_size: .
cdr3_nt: TGCGCCAGCAGCGTCCGACAGGGTGGAACTGAAGCTTTCTTT
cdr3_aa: CASSVRQGGTEAFF

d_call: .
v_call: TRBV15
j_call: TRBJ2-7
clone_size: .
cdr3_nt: TGTGCCACCAGCAGAGGGGTCAGTCAATACGAGCAGTACTTC
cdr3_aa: CATSRGVSQYEQYF

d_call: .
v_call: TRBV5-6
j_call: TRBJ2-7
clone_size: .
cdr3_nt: TGTGCCAGCAGCTTGGTGGACAGATTCTCCTACGAGCAGTACTTC
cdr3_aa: CASSLVDRFSYEQYF

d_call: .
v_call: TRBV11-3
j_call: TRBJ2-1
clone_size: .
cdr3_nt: TGTGCCAGCAGTCCGGGGGGCCCCTACAATGAGCAGTTCTTC
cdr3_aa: CASSPGGPYNEQFF

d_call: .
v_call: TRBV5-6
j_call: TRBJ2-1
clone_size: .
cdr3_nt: TGTGCCAGCAGCTTGGGTAGTGTCTCCAATGAGCAGTTCTTC
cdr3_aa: CASSLGSVSNEQFF

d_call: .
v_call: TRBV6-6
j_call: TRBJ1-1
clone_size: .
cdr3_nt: TGTGCCAGCAGTTACGGGGGGGCGCGCACTGAAGCTTTCTTT
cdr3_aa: CASSYGGARTEAFF

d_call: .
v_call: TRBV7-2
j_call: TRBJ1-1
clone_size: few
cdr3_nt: TGTGCCAGCAGCTTAGGGCTCGGGAACACTGAAGCTTTCTTT
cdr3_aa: CASSLGLGNTEAFF

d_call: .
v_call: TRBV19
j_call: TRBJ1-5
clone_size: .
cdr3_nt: TGTGCCAGTACTCGCGGACAGCGGCACAATCAGCCCCAGCATTTT
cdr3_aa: CASTRGQRHNQPQHF

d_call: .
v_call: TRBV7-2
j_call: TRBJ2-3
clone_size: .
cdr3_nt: TGTGCCAGCAGCCAAACCAGGACCACAGATACGCAGTATTTT
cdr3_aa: CASSQTRTTDTQYF

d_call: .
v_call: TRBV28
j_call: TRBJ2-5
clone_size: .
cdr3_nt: TGTGCAGCATCCAGAAGCAGGCTCCAAGAGACCCAGTACTTC
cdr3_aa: CAASRSRLQETQYF

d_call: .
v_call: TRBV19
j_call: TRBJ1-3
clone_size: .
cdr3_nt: TGTGCCAGTATGGGGTTGGGACTTGGAAACACCATATATTTT
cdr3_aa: CASMGLGLGNTIYF

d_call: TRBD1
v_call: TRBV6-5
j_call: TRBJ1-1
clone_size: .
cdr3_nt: TGTGCCAGCAGTTACTCGACAGGGGGCGGGGGCACTGAAGCTTTCTTT
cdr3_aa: CASSYSTGGGGTEAFF

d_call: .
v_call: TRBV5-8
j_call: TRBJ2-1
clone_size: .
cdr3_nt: TGTGCCAGCAGCTTGGCCGGGCGGGGTGGTATCAATGAGCAGTTCTTC
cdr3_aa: CASSLAGRGGINEQFF

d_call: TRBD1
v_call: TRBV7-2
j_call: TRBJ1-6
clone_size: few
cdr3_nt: TGTGCCAGCAGTCTCATCGGTACAGGGGTTTCACCCCTCCACTTT
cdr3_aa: CASSLIGTGVSPLHF

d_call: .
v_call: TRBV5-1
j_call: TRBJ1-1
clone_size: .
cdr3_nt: TGCGCCAGCAGCTTGGGAGGCAGGGTGGACACTGAAGCTTTCTTT
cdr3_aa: CASSLGGRVDTEAFF

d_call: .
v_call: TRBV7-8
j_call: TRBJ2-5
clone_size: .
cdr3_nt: TGTGCCAGCAGCTTTCCCTACTCTGAGACCCAGTACTTC
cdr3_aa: CASSFPYSETQYF

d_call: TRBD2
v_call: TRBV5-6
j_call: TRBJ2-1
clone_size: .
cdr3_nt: TGTGCCAGCAGCATCGGACTAGCGGGGATCAATGAGCAGTTCTTC
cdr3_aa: CASSIGLAGINEQFF

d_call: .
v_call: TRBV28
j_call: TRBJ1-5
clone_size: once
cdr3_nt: TGTGCCAGCAGTCCGCCGTGGCAGGGAAGCAATCAGCCCCAGCATTTT
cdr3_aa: CASSPPWQGSNQPQHF